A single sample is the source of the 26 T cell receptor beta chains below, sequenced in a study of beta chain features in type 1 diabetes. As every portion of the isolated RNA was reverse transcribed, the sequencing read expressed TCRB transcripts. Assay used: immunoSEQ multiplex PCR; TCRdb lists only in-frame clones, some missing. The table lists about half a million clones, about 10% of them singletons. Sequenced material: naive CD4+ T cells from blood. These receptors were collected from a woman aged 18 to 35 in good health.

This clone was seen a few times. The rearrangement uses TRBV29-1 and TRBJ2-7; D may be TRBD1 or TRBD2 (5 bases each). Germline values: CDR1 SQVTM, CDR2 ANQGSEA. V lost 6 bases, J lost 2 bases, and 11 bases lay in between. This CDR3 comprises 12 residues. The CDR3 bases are TGCAGCGTGGGGGACGGCCCCTACGAGCAGTACGTC. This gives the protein CSVGDGPYEQYV.

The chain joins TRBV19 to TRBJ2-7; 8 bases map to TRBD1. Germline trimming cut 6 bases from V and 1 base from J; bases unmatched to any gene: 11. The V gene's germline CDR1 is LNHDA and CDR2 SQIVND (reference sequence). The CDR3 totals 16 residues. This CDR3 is CASRKRQGSNSYEQYF. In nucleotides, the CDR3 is TGTGCCAGTAGGAAAAGACAGGGGTCAAATTCCTACGAGCAGTACTTC.

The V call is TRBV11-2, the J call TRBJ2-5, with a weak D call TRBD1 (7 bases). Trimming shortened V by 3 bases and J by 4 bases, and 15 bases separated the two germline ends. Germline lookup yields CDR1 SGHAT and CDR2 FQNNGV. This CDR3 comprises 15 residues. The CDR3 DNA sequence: TGTGCCAGCAGCTTCCATCAGGGGGGCGTAGAGACCCAGTACTTC. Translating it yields CASSFHQGGVETQYF.

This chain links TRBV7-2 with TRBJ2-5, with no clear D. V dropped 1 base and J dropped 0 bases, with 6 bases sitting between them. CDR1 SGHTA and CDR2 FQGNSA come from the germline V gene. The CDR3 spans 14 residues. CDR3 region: CASSLGPNQETQYF. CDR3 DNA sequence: TGTGCCAGCAGCTTAGGCCCGAACCAAGAGACCCAGTACTTC.

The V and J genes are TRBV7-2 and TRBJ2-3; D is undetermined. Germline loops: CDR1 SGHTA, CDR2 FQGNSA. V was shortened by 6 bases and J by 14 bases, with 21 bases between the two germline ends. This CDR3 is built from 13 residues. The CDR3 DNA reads TGTGCCAGCAGTAGGCCCGGCGAAAGAGTGGGGTATTTT. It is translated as CASSRPGERVGYF.

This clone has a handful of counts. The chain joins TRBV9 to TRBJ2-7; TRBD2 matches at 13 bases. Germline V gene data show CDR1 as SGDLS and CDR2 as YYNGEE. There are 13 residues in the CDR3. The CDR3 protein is CAAGLAGAYEQYF. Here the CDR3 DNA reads TGTGCAGCCGGACTAGCGGGAGCCTACGAGCAGTACTTC. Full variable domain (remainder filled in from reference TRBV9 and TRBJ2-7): DSGVTQTPKHLITATGQRVTLRCSPRSGDLSVYWYQQSLDQGLQFLIQYYNGEERAKGNILERFSAQQFPDLHSELNLSSLELGDSALYFCAAGLAGAYEQYFGPGTRLTVT.

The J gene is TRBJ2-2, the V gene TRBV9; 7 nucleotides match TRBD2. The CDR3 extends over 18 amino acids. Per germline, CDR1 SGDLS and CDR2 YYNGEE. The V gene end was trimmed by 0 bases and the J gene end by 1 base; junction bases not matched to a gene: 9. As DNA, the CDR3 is TGTGCCAGCAGCGTAGGATCTAGTGGCGGGAGGAACACCGGGGAGCTGTTTTTT. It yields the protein CASSVGSSGGRNTGELFF.

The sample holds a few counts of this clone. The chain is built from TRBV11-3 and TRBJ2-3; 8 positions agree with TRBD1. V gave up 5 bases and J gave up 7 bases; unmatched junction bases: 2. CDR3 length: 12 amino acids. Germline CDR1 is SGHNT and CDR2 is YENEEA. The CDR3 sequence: CASSRTGNTQYF. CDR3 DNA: TGTGCCAGCAGCCGGACAGGGAATACGCAGTATTTT.

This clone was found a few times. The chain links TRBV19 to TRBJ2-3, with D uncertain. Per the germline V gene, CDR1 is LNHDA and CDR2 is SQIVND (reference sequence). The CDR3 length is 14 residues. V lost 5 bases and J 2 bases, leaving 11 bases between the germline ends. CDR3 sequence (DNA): TGTGCCAGTAGTGACGGCAGATACACAGATACGCAGTATTTT. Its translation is CASSDGRYTDTQYF.

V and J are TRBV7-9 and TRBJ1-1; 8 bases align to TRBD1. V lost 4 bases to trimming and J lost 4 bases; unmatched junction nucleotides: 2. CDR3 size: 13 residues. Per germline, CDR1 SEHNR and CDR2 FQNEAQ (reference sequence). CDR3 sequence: CASSWTGRTEAFF. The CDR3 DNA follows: TGTGCCAGCAGCTGGACAGGGCGCACTGAAGCTTTCTTT.

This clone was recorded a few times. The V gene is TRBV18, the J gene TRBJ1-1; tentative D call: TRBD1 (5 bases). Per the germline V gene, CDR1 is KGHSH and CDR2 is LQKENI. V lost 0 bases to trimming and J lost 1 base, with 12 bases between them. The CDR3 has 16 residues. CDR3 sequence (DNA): TGTGCCAGCTCACCACCCCAGGGTTCAAGGAACACTGAAGCTTTCTTT. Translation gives CASSPPQGSRNTEAFF.

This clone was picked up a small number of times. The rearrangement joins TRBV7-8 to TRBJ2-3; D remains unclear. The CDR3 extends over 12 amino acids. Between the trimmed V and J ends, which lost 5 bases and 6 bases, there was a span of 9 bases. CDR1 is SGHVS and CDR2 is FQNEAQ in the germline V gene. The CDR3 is CASSLIGDTQYF. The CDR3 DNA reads TGTGCCAGCAGCCTCATTGGGGATACGCAGTATTTT.

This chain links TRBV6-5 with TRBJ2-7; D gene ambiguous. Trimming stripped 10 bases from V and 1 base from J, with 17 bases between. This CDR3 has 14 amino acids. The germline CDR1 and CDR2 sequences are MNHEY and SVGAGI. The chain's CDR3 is CATKPRASSYEQYV. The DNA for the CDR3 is TGTGCCACCAAACCCCGGGCTAGTTCCTACGAGCAGTACGTC.

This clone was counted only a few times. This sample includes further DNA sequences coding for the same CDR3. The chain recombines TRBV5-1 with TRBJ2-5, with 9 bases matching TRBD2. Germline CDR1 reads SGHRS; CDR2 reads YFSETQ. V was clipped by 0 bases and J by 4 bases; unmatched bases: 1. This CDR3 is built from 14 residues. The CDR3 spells CASSLVAGVETQYF. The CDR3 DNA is TGCGCCAGCAGCTTGGTAGCGGGAGTAGAGACCCAGTACTTC.

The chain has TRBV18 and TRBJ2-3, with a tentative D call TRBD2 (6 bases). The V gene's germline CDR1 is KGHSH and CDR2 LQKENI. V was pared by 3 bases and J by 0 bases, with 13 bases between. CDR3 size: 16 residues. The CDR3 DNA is TGTGCCAGCTCACCTACGGGGGAAATTAGCACAGATACGCAGTATTTT. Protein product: CASSPTGEISTDTQYF.

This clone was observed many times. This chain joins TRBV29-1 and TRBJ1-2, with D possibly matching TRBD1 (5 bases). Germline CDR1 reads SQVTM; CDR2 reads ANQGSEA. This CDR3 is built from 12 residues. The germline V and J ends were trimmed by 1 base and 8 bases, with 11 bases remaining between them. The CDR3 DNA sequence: TGCAGCGTTGAAGGAAAAGGGACCGGCTACACCTTC. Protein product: CSVEGKGTGYTF.

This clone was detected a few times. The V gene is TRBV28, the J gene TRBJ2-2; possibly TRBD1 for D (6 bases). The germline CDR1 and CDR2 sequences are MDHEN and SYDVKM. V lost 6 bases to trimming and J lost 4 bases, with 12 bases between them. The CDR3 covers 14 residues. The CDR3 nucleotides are TGTGCCAGCAGGTACAGGGTCCTCACCGGGGAGCTGTTTTTT. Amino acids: CASRYRVLTGELFF.

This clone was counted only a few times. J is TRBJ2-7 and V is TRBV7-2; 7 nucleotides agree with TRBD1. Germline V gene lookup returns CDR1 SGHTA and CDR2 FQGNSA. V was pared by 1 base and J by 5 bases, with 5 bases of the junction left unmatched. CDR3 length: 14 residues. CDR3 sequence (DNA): TGTGCCAGCAGCTTAGGTCGACAGGGTGACGAGCAGTACTTC. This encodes CASSLGRQGDEQYF.

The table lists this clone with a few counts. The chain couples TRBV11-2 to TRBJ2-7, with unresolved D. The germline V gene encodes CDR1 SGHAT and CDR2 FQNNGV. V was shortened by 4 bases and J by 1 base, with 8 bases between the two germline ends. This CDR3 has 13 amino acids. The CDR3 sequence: CASSSFTSYEQYV. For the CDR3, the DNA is TGTGCCAGCAGCTCCTTTACTTCCTACGAGCAGTACGTC.

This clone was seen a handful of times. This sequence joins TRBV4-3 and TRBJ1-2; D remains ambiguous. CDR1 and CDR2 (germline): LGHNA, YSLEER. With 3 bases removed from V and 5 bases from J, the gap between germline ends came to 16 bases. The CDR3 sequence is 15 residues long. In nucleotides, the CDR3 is TGCGCCAGCAGCCAGAGAGAGGGATTGAGATATGGCTACACCTTC. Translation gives CASSQREGLRYGYTF.

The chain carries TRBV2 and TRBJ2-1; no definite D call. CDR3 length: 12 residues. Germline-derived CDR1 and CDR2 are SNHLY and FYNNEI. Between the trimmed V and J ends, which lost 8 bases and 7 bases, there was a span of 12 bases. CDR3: CASSLGRNEQFF. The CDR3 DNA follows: TGTGCCAGCTCGCTTGGGCGGAATGAGCAGTTCTTC.

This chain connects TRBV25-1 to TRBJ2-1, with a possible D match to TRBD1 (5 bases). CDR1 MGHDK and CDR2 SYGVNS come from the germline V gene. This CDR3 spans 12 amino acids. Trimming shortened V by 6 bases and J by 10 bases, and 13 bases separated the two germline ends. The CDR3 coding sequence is TGTGCCAGCAGCGTTCAGGGTGTCGAGCAGTTCTTC. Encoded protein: CASSVQGVEQFF.

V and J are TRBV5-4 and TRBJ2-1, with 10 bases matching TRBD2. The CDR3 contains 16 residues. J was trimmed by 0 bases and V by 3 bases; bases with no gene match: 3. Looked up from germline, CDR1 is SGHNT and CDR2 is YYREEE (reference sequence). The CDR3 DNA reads TGTGCCAGCAGCTCCCGACTAGCGGGCTCCTACAATGAGCAGTTCTTC. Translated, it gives CASSSRLAGSYNEQFF. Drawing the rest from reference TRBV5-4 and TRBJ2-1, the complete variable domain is ETGVTQSPTHLIKTRGQQVTLRCSSQSGHNTVSWYQQALGQGPQFIFQYYREEENGRGNFPPRFSGLQFPNYSSELNVNALELDDSALYLCASSSRLAGSYNEQFFGPGTRLTVL.

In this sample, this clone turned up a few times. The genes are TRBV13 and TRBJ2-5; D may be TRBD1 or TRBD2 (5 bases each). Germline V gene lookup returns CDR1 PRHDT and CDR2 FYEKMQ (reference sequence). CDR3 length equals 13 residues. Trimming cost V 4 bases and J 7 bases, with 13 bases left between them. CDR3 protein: CASSSGRKGTQYF. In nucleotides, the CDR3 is TGTGCCAGCAGCTCAGGGAGAAAGGGGACCCAGTACTTC.

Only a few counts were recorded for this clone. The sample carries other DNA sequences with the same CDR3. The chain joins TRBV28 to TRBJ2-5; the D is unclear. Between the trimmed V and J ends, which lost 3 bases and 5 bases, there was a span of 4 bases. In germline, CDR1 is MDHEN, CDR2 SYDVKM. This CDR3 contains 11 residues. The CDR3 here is CASSLRETQYF. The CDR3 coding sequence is TGTGCCAGCAGTTTGCGCGAGACCCAGTACTTC.

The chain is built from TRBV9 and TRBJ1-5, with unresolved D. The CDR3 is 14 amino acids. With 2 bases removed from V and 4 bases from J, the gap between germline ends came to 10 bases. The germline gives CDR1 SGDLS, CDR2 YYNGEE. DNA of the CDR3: TGTGCCAGCAGCGTCGGCCAGTATAATCAGCCCCAGCATTTT. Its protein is CASSVGQYNQPQHF.